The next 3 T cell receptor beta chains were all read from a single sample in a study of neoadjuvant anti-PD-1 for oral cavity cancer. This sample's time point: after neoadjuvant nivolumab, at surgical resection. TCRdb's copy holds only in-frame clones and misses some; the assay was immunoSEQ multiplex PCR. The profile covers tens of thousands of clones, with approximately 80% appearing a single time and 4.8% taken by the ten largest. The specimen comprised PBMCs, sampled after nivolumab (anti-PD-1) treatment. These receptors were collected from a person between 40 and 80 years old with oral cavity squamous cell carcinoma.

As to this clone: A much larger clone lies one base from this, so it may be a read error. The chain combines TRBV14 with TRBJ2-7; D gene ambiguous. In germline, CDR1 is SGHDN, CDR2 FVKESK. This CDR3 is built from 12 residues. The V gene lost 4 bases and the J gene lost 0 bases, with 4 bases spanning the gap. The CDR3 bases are TGTGCCAGCAGCCCCAGCTCCTACGAGCAGTACTTC. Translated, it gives CASSPSSYEQYF. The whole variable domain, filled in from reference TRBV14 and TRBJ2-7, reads EAGVTQFPSHSVIEKGQTVTLRCDPISGHDNLYWYRRVMGKEIKFLLHFVKESKQDESGMPNNRFLAERTGGTYSTLKVQPAELEDSGVYFCASSPSSYEQYFGPGTRLTVT.

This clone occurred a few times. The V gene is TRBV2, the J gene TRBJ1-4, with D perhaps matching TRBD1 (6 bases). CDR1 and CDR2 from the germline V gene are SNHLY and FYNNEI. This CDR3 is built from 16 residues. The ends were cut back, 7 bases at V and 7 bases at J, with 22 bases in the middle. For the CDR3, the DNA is TGTGCCAGCACCCCAAGGGGAGGACAGATGCGTGAAAAACTGTTTTTT. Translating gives CASTPRGGQMREKLFF.

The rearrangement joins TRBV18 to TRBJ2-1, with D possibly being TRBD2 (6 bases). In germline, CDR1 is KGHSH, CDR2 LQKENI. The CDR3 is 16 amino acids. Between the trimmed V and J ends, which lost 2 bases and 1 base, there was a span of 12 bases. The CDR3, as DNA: TGTGCCAGCTCACCAGGGGGAGGATTTTCCTACAATGAGCAGTTCTTC. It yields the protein CASSPGGGFSYNEQFF.